The 13 T cell receptor beta chains below come from one sample, sequenced in a study of blood T cells in healthy people across ages. Through a sample-barcoded 5' primer and a J-beta primer mix, a second PCR was run for roughly 6 to 12 cycles. Via MiXCR, TCRdb re-called the 5' RACE reads, giving one row per CDR3 protein. The table has approximately 900,000 distinct CDR3 sequences, 40% to 60% seen once. What was sequenced was blood. The origin of the receptors is a man aged 30 to 45 in good health.

This clonotype was seen a few times. This chain uses TRBV20-1 with TRBJ2-1; 8 bases line up with TRBD2. V shed 3 bases, J shed 5 bases, and the junction held 3 bases outside the gene matches. The germline V gene encodes CDR1 DFQATT and CDR2 SNEGSKA (reference sequence). There are 13 residues in the CDR3. CDR3 nucleotide sequence: TGCAGTGCTAGCGCGGGGGGTCACAATGAGCAGTTCTTC. It encodes CSASAGGHNEQFF.

Only a few counts were recorded for this clonotype. The genes are TRBV5-1 and TRBJ2-1; perhaps TRBD1 as D (6 bases). In germline, CDR1 is SGHRS, CDR2 YFSETQ. V lost 4 bases, J lost 1 base, and 12 bases lay in between. The CDR3 totals 15 residues. The CDR3 here is CASSAGEVSYNEQFF. In DNA form, the CDR3 reads TGCGCCAGCAGCGCAGGGGAAGTTTCCTACAATGAGCAGTTCTTC.

This clonotype showed up just a few times. V usage is TRBV6-4 and J usage is TRBJ2-3, with 13 nucleotides matching TRBD2. The CDR3 covers 18 residues. Per germline, CDR1 MRHNA and CDR2 SNTAGT. V trimming: 5 bases; J trimming: 3 bases; junction bases outside the gene matches: 11. The CDR3 spells CASSSPSVTSGGTDTQYF. The CDR3 bases are TGTGCCAGCAGTTCACCTTCCGTGACTAGCGGGGGGACAGATACGCAGTATTTT.

V is TRBV7-2 and J is TRBJ2-7; tentatively, D is TRBD1 or TRBD2 (5 bases each). This CDR3 is built from 13 residues. V dropped 6 bases and J dropped 6 bases, with 15 bases sitting between them. Germline CDR1 is SGHTA and CDR2 is FQGNSA. CDR3 DNA: TGTGCCAGCAGTGAAAATCGGGGCCTCGAGCAGTACTTC. Translating it yields CASSENRGLEQYF.

The rearrangement uses TRBV20-1 and TRBJ2-3; D gene ambiguous. This CDR3 comprises 15 residues. Germline V gene lookup returns CDR1 DFQATT and CDR2 SNEGSKA (reference sequence). V was shortened by 6 bases and J by 2 bases, with 18 bases between the two germline ends. The CDR3 DNA sequence: TGCAGTGCATACCCCCCCTCTAAGGACACAGATACGCAGTATTTT. Protein product: CSAYPPSKDTDTQYF.

The CDR3 bases are TGCGCCAGCAGCTCTGGTTCAAGCCTTTATGAAAAACTGTTTTTT. This translates into CASSSGSSLYEKLFF. V usage is TRBV5-1 and J usage is TRBJ1-4; D is undetermined. Germline CDR1 and CDR2: SGHRS and YFSETQ. This CDR3 has 15 residues. The V end was cut by 3 bases, the J end by 6 bases, with 15 bases between.

This clonotype was observed a few times. This chain connects TRBV27 to TRBJ2-3; 7 nucleotides agree with TRBD1. Germline trimming cut 5 bases from V and 4 bases from J; bases unmatched to any gene: 6. Germline V gives CDR1 MNHEY, CDR2 SMNVEV (reference sequence). The CDR3 is made up of 14 amino acids. The CDR3 sequence is CASSRQGQPDTQYF. The CDR3 DNA reads TGTGCCAGCAGTAGACAGGGCCAGCCAGATACGCAGTATTTT.

The chain employs TRBV27 and TRBJ1-5; unclear D gene. V was pared by 2 bases and J by 5 bases, with 10 bases between. The length of the CDR3 is 14 residues. Germline-derived CDR1 and CDR2 are MNHEY and SMNVEV (reference sequence). CDR3 in amino acids: CASSLTGSDQPQHF. DNA of the CDR3: TGTGCCAGCAGTTTAACGGGGTCGGATCAGCCCCAGCATTTT.

CDR3 nucleotides: TGCAGCCTCCCGGGGACAGGGTGGAACTCCTACGAGCAGTTCTTC. Protein: CSLPGTGWNSYEQFF. The V gene is TRBV20-1, the J gene TRBJ2-7; 9 bases fit TRBD1. The end of the DNA is better explained by TRBJ2-1, so the J call may be wrong. The germline V gene has CDR1 DFQATT and CDR2 SNEGSKA (reference sequence). This CDR3 contains 15 residues.

This clonotype was observed a handful of times. The rearrangement links TRBV27 to TRBJ2-7, with 9 bases matching TRBD1. This CDR3 contains 15 residues. The J segment lost 2 bases and the V segment lost 4 bases, leaving 6 bases of the junction unmatched. Germline CDR1 is MNHEY and CDR2 is SMNVEV (reference sequence). Here the CDR3 reads CASSSWGTGTYEQYF. CDR3 nucleotides: TGTGCCAGCAGTTCATGGGGGACAGGGACCTACGAGCAGTACTTC.

The V gene is TRBV6-1, the J gene TRBJ1-2; TRBD1 matches 7 bases. V lost 4 bases and J lost 8; bases outside the gene matches: 13. Germline values: CDR1 MNHNS, CDR2 SASEGT. The CDR3 has 15 residues. The CDR3 DNA reads as TGTGCCAGCAGTGTATCCTCCGGGACAGCTTCGGGCTACACCTTC. This codes for CASSVSSGTASGYTF.

The V call is TRBV28, the J call TRBJ1-6, with D perhaps matching TRBD1 (6 bases). The CDR3 extends over 15 amino acids. The germline gives CDR1 MDHEN, CDR2 SYDVKM. V gave up 5 bases and J gave up 9 bases, with 17 bases separating them. CDR3 sequence reads: CASSPSEGGTSPLHF. The CDR3 nucleotides read TGTGCCAGCAGTCCTAGCGAAGGGGGTACTTCACCCCTCCACTTT.

As concerns this clonotype: This clone may be a read error of a much larger clone one base away. The chain is built from TRBV20-1 and TRBJ2-1; unclear D gene. The germline CDR1 and CDR2 sequences are DFQATT and SNEGSKA (reference sequence). V was shortened by 5 bases and J by 0 bases, with 11 bases between the two germline ends. This CDR3 comprises 14 residues. The CDR3: CSAEAWSSYNEQFF. Here the CDR3 DNA reads TGCAGTGCTGAAGCATGGAGCTCCTACAATGAGCAGTTCTTC.